This section outlines one T cell receptor (beta chain) sequence together with its context. Its antigen is unidentified. The PCR made use of 60 Vbeta and 13 Jbeta primers. Clones were sequenced by immunoSEQ multiplex PCR, and TCRdb holds only the in-frame ones, with some missing. The data contain some 60,000 clones, approximately 89% of them singletons. The CDR3 runs to 12 residues. Germline loops: CDR1 SQVTM, CDR2 ANQGSEA. The V and J ends lost 8 bases and 7 bases, in that order; junction bases with no gene match: 7. This sample stems from a study of cytomegalovirus exposure and HLA in healthy donors. Study findings and constraints: Donors belonging to an Asian-associated ancestry cluster reportedly showed fewer N-insertions in productive TCRs than the approximately 640-donor mean, according to what a later analysis found. CMV antigen specificity of a few CMV-associated chains was confirmed in vitro.

This clonotype was sampled from a man aged 18 to 29 in good health and CMV-seronegative. The sample taken for sequencing was PBMCs. This chain links TRBV29-1 with TRBJ1-2, with 10 bases identical to TRBD1. The chain's CDR3 is CSSGQGWSGYTF. The CDR3 DNA reads TGCAGCTCGGGACAGGGGTGGAGTGGCTACACCTTC.